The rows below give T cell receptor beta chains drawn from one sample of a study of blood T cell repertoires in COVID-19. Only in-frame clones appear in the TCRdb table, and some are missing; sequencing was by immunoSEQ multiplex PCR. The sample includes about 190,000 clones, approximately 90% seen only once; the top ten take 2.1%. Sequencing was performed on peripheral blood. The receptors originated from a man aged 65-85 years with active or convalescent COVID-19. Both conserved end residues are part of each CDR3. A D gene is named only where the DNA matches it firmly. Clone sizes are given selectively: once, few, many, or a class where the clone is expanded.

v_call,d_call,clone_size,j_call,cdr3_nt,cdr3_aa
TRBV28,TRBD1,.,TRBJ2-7,TGTGCCAGCAGTTTAACCGGACAGGGTCTAATCTACGAGCAGTACTTC,CASSLTGQGLIYEQYF
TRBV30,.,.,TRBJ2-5,TGTGCCTGGAGTCCAGGGGACCCACAAGGCACCCAGTACTTC,CAWSPGDPQGTQYF
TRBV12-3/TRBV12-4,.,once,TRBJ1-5,TGTGCCAGCAGCTCCCCTCCTCAGCCCCAGCATTTT,CASSSPPQPQHF
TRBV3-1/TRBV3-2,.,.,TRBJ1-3,TGTGCCAGCTCCCCCGGTGGAAACACCATATATTTT,CASSPGGNTIYF
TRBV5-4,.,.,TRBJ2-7,TGTGCCAGCAGCTTGGCCGGTCGGAGCTACGAGCAGTACTTC,CASSLAGRSYEQYF
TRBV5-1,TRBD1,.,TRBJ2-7,TGCGCCAGCAGCTTGGCCTTTGGACAGGGTGGCGCCTACGAGCAGTACTTC,CASSLAFGQGGAYEQYF
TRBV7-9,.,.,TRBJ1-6,TGTGCCAGCAGCTTATCTCTTAATTCACCCCTCCACTTT,CASSLSLNSPLHF
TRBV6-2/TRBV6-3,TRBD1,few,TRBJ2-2,TGTGCCAGCAGCCCTAGACAGGGGGGTACCGGGGAGCTGTTTTTT,CASSPRQGGTGELFF
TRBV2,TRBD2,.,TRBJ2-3,TGTGCCAGCGCACCCGAAGGACTAGCGATTTCTGCTACGCAGTATTTT,CASAPEGLAISATQYF
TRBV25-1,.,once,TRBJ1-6,TGTGCCAGCAGTGGACAGCGCGGGGATAATTCACCCCTCCACTTT,CASSGQRGDNSPLHF